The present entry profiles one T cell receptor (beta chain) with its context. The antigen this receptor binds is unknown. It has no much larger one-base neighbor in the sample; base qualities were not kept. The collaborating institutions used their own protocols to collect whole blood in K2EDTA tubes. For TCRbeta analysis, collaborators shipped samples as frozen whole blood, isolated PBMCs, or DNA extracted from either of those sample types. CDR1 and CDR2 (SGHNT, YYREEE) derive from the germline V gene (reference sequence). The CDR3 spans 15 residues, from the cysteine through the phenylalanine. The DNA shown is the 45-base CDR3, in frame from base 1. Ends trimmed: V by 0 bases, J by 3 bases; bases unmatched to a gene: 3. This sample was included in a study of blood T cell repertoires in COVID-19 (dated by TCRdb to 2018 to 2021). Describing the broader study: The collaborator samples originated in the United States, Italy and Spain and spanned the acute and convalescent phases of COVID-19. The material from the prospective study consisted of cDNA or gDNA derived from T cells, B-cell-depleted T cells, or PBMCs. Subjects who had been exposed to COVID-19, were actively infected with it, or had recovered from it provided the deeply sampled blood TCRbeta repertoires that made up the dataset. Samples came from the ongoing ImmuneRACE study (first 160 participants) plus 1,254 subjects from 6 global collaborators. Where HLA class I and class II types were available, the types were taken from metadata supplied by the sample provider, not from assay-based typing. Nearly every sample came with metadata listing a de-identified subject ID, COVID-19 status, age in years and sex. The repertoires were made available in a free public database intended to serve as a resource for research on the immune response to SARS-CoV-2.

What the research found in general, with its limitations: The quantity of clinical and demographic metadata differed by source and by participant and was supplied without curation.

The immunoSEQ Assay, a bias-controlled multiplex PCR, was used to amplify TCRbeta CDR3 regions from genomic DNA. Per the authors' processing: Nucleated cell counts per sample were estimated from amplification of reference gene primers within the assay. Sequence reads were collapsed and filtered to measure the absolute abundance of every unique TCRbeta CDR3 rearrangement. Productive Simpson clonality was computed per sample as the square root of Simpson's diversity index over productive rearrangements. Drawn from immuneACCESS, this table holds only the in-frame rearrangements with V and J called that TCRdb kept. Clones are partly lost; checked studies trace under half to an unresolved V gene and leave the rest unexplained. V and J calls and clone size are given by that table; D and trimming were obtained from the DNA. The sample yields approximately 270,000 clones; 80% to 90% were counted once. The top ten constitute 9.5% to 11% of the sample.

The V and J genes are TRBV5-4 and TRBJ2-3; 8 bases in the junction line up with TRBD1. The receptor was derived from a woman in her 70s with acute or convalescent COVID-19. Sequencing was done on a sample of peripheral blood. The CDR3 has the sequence CASSLAGQGTDTQYF. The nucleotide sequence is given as TGTGCCAGCAGCTTGGCCGGACAGGGAACAGATACGCAGTATTTT.